The 29 T cell receptor beta chains below come from one sample, sequenced in a study of blood T cell repertoires in COVID-19. Method: immunoSEQ multiplex PCR; TCRdb's copy keeps in-frame clones and lacks some. This table holds 300,000 or so clones, roughly 86% found once. Specimen: peripheral blood. These receptors were collected from a woman aged 45-65 years with acute or convalescent COVID-19.

This rearrangement joins TRBV28 to TRBJ2-5; TRBD1 matches 9 bases. CDR1 and CDR2 from the germline V gene are MDHEN and SYDVKM. V gave up 2 bases and J gave up 2 bases; unmatched junction bases: 6. The CDR3 sequence is 16 residues long. The CDR3 protein is CASSLPSGTGQETQYF. The CDR3 nucleotides are TGTGCCAGCAGTTTACCCTCCGGGACAGGGCAAGAGACCCAGTACTTC. Looking up the rest from reference TRBV28 and TRBJ2-5 gives the full variable domain: DVKVTQSSRYLVKRTGEKVFLECVQDMDHENMFWYRQDPGLGLRLIYFSYDVKMKEKGDIPEGYSVSREKKERFSLILESASTNQTSMYLCASSLPSGTGQETQYFGPGTRLLVL.

V usage is TRBV24-1 and J usage is TRBJ1-2; 7 positions match TRBD1. The germline CDR1 and CDR2 sequences are KGHDR and SFDVKD. V dropped 4 bases and J dropped 6; count of bases not matched to a gene: 7. The CDR3 is 14 amino acids. CDR3 DNA sequence: TGTGCCACCAGTGAGCCTGACAGGGTTGATGGCTACACCTTC. It codes for CATSEPDRVDGYTF.

V usage is TRBV28 and J usage is TRBJ2-1; D might be TRBD1 (6 bases). Germline CDR1 MDHEN, CDR2 SYDVKM. This CDR3 has 12 amino acids. Trimming removed 5 bases from V and 4 bases from J, with 6 bases in between. This CDR3 is CASSRGYNEQFF. In nucleotides, the CDR3 is TGTGCCAGCAGTAGGGGGTACAATGAGCAGTTCTTC.

CDR3 protein: CATSRGGAANTEAFF. The CDR3 DNA sequence: TGTGCCACCAGCAGGGGAGGGGCGGCGAACACTGAAGCTTTCTTT. The gene calls are TRBV15 and TRBJ1-1, with D perhaps matching TRBD1 (5 bases). The germline V and J ends were trimmed by 3 bases and 1 base, with 12 bases remaining between them. The CDR3 is 15 residues long. CDR1 and CDR2 (germline): LNHNV, YYDKDF (reference sequence).

The chain uses TRBV7-9 and TRBJ2-5; D may be TRBD1 (5 bases). Between the trimmed V and J ends, which lost 2 bases and 2 bases, there was a span of 12 bases. Germline values: CDR1 SEHNR, CDR2 FQNEAQ (reference sequence). There are 15 residues in the CDR3. DNA for the CDR3: TGTGCCAGCAGCTTATTAGCAGGGCCTCAAGAGACCCAGTACTTC. Amino acids: CASSLLAGPQETQYF. The full variable domain, rest sourced from reference TRBV7-9 and TRBJ2-5, is DTGVSQNPRHKITKRGQNVTFRCDPISEHNRLYWYRQTLGQGPEFLTYFQNEAQLEKSRLLSDRFSAERPKGSFSTLEIQRTEQGDSAMYLCASSLLAGPQETQYFGPGTRLLVL.

CDR3 sequence (DNA): TGTGCCAGCAGCCCCTTGCGGGCAGTGAACACCGGGGAGCTGTTTTTT. Residues: CASSPLRAVNTGELFF. This sequence joins TRBV11-2 and TRBJ2-2; a possible D gene is TRBD2 (5 bases). The V gene lost 5 bases and the J gene lost 1 base, with 14 bases spanning the gap. Germline CDR1 and CDR2: SGHAT and FQNNGV. CDR3 length: 16 residues.

V usage is TRBV29-1 and J usage is TRBJ1-6; weak D call: TRBD1 (6 bases). V was trimmed by 5 bases and J by 3 bases, leaving 11 bases between them. This CDR3 has 14 amino acids. CDR1 and CDR2 from the germline V gene are SQVTM and ANQGSEA. In nucleotides, the CDR3 is TGCAGCGTTACAGGGAGCGACTATAATTCACCCCTCCACTTT. It is translated as CSVTGSDYNSPLHF.

J is TRBJ2-5 and V is TRBV16; no clear D gene. Germline values: CDR1 KGHSY, CDR2 FQNENV. V lost 0 bases and J 2 bases, leaving 7 bases between the germline ends. The CDR3 extends over 14 amino acids. As DNA, the CDR3 is TGTGCCAGCAGCCAATCCGTCCAGCAAGAGACCCAGTACTTC. Residues: CASSQSVQQETQYF.

This clone was seen just once. V usage is TRBV13 and J usage is TRBJ2-5; 7 nucleotides agree with TRBD1. V lost 3 bases and J lost 3; bases outside the gene matches: 7. There are 15 residues in the CDR3. Germline V gene lookup returns CDR1 PRHDT and CDR2 FYEKMQ (reference sequence). CDR3 loop: CASSLRGQIKETQYF. Here the CDR3 DNA reads TGTGCCAGCAGCTTGAGGGGACAGATCAAAGAGACCCAGTACTTC.

The rearrangement links TRBV24-1 to TRBJ2-7, with TRBD2 matching over 14 bases. V dropped 4 bases and J dropped 2; count of bases not matched to a gene: 3. CDR1 is KGHDR, CDR2 SFDVKD, per germline. The length of the CDR3 is 16 residues. The CDR3 region has the DNA TGTGCCACCAGTGACTCGGGACTAGCGGGAGCCTACGAGCAGTACTTC. This encodes CATSDSGLAGAYEQYF.

The chain recombines TRBV28 with TRBJ1-4; 10 nucleotides match TRBD1. The V gene end was trimmed by 2 bases and the J gene end by 0 bases; junction bases not matched to a gene: 9. This CDR3 region has 19 residues. The V gene's germline CDR1 is MDHEN and CDR2 SYDVKM. The CDR3 protein is CASSLPWGQGKATNEKLFF. In nucleotides, the CDR3 is TGTGCCAGCAGTTTACCGTGGGGACAGGGGAAAGCAACTAATGAAAAACTGTTTTTT.

A single count supports this clone. This rearrangement joins TRBV7-3 to TRBJ2-3; D is unresolved. In germline, CDR1 is SGHTA, CDR2 FQGTGA. The CDR3 totals 11 residues. V was trimmed by 5 bases and J by 5 bases, leaving 5 bases between them. DNA for the CDR3: TGTGCCAGCAGCCCCCTAGATACGCAGTATTTT. As protein: CASSPLDTQYF.

The chain employs TRBV7-9 and TRBJ2-5, with TRBD2 matching over 8 bases. The CDR3 has 16 residues. From germline, CDR1 is SEHNR and CDR2 FQNEAQ (reference sequence). Losses at the gene ends were 0 bases for V and 1 base for J; bases not matched to a gene: 4. The CDR3 nucleotides read TGTGCCAGCAGCTTAGCGCCGAGCGGGGGCCAAGAGACCCAGTACTTC. Its protein product is CASSLAPSGGQETQYF.

The J gene is TRBJ2-2, the V gene TRBV7-9, with TRBD1 matching 8 bases. Trimming took 3 bases from V and 4 from J; bases not matched to a gene: 4. CDR3 size: 15 residues. The V gene's germline CDR1 is SEHNR and CDR2 FQNEAQ (reference sequence). CDR3 sequence: CASSLTGAFTGELFF. CDR3 DNA sequence: TGTGCCAGCAGCTTGACAGGGGCCTTCACCGGGGAGCTGTTTTTT.

This clone has only one observation. Here the CDR3 DNA reads TGTGCCAGCAGCCACATTACAGGGGCTCTCTACTACGAGCAGTACTTC. Residues: CASSHITGALYYEQYF. The rearrangement links TRBV14 to TRBJ2-7; the match to TRBD1 covers 7 bases. Germline values: CDR1 SGHDN, CDR2 FVKESK. This CDR3 contains 16 residues. After removal of 3 bases from V and 3 bases from J, the junction contained 11 bases not matched to a gene.

The chain employs TRBV2 and TRBJ1-1; 9 nucleotides match TRBD1. The germline CDR1 and CDR2 sequences are SNHLY and FYNNEI. CDR3 size: 15 residues. With V trimmed by 5 bases and J by 4 bases, 8 bases remained unmatched. As DNA, the CDR3 is TGTGCCAGCAGTCGCGGACAGGGGAGTTTCACTGAAGCTTTCTTT. Protein product: CASSRGQGSFTEAFF.

The gene calls are TRBV5-6 and TRBJ1-3; D possibly corresponds to TRBD1 (6 bases). V lost 1 base and J 4 bases, leaving 9 bases between the germline ends. This CDR3 contains 14 residues. The germline CDR1 and CDR2 sequences are SGHDT and YYEEEE. CDR3 loop: CASSLWGLGNTIYF. In DNA form, the CDR3 reads TGTGCCAGCAGCTTGTGGGGGCTCGGAAACACCATATATTTT. Full variable domain (missing parts from reference TRBV5-6 and TRBJ1-3): DAGVTQSPTHLIKTRGQQVTLRCSPKSGHDTVSWYQQALGQGPQFIFQYYEEEERQRGNFPDRFSGHQFPNYSSELNVNALLLGDSALYLCASSLWGLGNTIYFGEGSWLTVV.

This chain links TRBV7-9 with TRBJ1-1; possible D gene TRBD1, 5 bases. V lost 3 bases and J lost 0, with 8 bases in between. Germline CDR1 and CDR2: SEHNR and FQNEAQ (reference sequence). The CDR3 extends over 14 amino acids. The CDR3 sequence is CASSFDSLNTEAFF. The CDR3 coding sequence is TGTGCCAGCAGCTTCGACAGTCTGAACACTGAAGCTTTCTTT. Complete variable domain (other parts from reference TRBV7-9 and TRBJ1-1): DTGVSQNPRHKITKRGQNVTFRCDPISEHNRLYWYRQTLGQGPEFLTYFQNEAQLEKSRLLSDRFSAERPKGSFSTLEIQRTEQGDSAMYLCASSFDSLNTEAFFGQGTRLTVV.

On this clone itself: The same CDR3 arises from other DNA sequences in this sample as well. This chain joins TRBV7-2 and TRBJ2-7; possible D gene TRBD1, 6 bases. Germline V lookup: CDR1 SGHTA, CDR2 FQGNSA. Between the trimmed V and J ends, which lost 0 bases and 3 bases, there was a span of 6 bases. This CDR3 is built from 13 residues. Here the CDR3 reads CASSLARGYEQYF. DNA for the CDR3: TGTGCCAGCAGCTTAGCCAGGGGCTACGAGCAGTACTTC.

V and J are TRBV28 and TRBJ1-4, with 9 nucleotides matching TRBD1. V shed 9 bases, J shed 8 bases, and the junction held 7 bases outside the gene matches. The germline gives CDR1 MDHEN, CDR2 SYDVKM. The CDR3 loop spans 13 amino acids. CDR3: CASRGQGGEKLFF. The CDR3 DNA reads TGTGCCAGTAGGGGACAGGGAGGCGAAAAACTGTTTTTT.

The chain recombines TRBV29-1 with TRBJ1-1; 9 nucleotides align to TRBD1. This CDR3 contains 14 residues. Losses at the gene ends were 6 bases for V and 4 bases for J; bases not matched to a gene: 9. Per the germline V gene, CDR1 is SQVTM and CDR2 is ANQGSEA. The CDR3 sequence is CSVRRDRVGTEAFF. The CDR3 DNA reads as TGCAGCGTCCGACGGGACAGGGTAGGCACTGAAGCTTTCTTT. Full variable domain (remainder filled in from reference TRBV29-1 and TRBJ1-1): SAVISQKPSRDICQRGTSLTIQCQVDSQVTMMFWYRQQPGQSLTLIATANQGSEATYESGFVIDKFPISRPNLTFSTLTVSNMSPEDSSIYLCSVRRDRVGTEAFFGQGTRLTVV.

The chain has TRBV4-3 and TRBJ2-3, with 10 bases lining up with TRBD2. J was trimmed by 1 base and V by 4 bases; bases with no gene match: 8. Germline-derived CDR1 and CDR2 are LGHNA and YSLEER. CDR3 length: 17 amino acids. CDR3 amino acids: CASSPRRTSGGTDTQYF. CDR3 nucleotide sequence: TGCGCCAGCAGCCCCCGACGGACTAGCGGAGGCACAGATACGCAGTATTTT.

As concerns this clone: At one end, the junction sequence differs from germline, possibly due to a read error. The V gene is TRBV20-1, the J gene TRBJ1-2; the match to TRBD1 covers 7 bases. The CDR3 is made up of 9 amino acids. Germline-derived CDR1 and CDR2 are DFQATT and SNEGSKA (reference sequence). CDR3 in amino acids: CSAPLPGQF. The CDR3 DNA reads TGCAGTGCGCCCCTTCCGGGACAGTTC.

The V call is TRBV30, the J call TRBJ1-4; 7 nucleotides align to TRBD1. This CDR3 comprises 13 residues. V lost 3 bases to trimming and J lost 8 bases; unmatched junction nucleotides: 6. Germline lookup yields CDR1 GTSNPN and CDR2 SVGIG (reference sequence). CDR3 residues: CAWRAQGREKLFF. CDR3 coding DNA: TGTGCCTGGAGGGCACAGGGGCGGGAAAAACTGTTTTTT.

V gene TRBV7-2 combines with J gene TRBJ2-7; D may be TRBD2 (5 bases). Per the germline V gene, CDR1 is SGHTA and CDR2 is FQGNSA. This CDR3 comprises 15 residues. V dropped 7 bases and J dropped 6 bases, with 22 bases sitting between them. The CDR3 reads CASTAVGIGTGEQYF. The CDR3 coding sequence is TGTGCCAGCACCGCGGTCGGGATAGGCACGGGCGAGCAGTACTTC.

The V call is TRBV5-1, the J call TRBJ1-1, with D possibly matching TRBD1 (5 bases). The V end lost 0 bases, the J end lost 3 bases, and 15 bases lay between the germline ends. Germline V gene sequence: CDR1 SGHRS, CDR2 YFSETQ. This CDR3 spans 16 amino acids. The CDR3 region is CASSLGAGGPHTEAFF. CDR3 nucleotide sequence: TGCGCCAGCAGCTTGGGGGCCGGGGGACCGCACACTGAAGCTTTCTTT.

This chain connects TRBV9 to TRBJ2-7, with 7 bases that match TRBD2. V was pared by 4 bases and J by 7 bases, with 11 bases of the junction left unmatched. The CDR3 covers 14 residues. From germline, CDR1 is SGDLS and CDR2 YYNGEE. The CDR3 DNA sequence: TGTGCCAGCAGCCCCTACTGGGACTACCCGGAGCAGTACTTC. This gives the protein CASSPYWDYPEQYF.

V is TRBV6-2 or TRBV6-3 and J is TRBJ1-1; TRBD1 aligns across 11 bases. The CDR3 is made up of 16 amino acids. The J segment lost 0 bases and the V segment lost 6 bases, leaving 6 bases of the junction unmatched. The germline V gene encodes CDR1 MNHEY and CDR2 SVGEGT. For the CDR3, the DNA is TGTGCCAGCAGCTCCGGGACAGGGGGTGTGAACACTGAAGCTTTCTTT. It yields the protein CASSSGTGGVNTEAFF.

The chain recombines TRBV4-2 with TRBJ2-1; 8 bases are a match to TRBD2. This CDR3 contains 15 residues. The trim removed 4 bases at V and 1 base at J, leaving 3 bases unmatched. Germline assignment: CDR1 LGHNA and CDR2 YNFKEQ. CDR3 bases: TGTGCCAGCAGCCGGGCGGGAGGATCCTACAATGAGCAGTTCTTC. Its protein is CASSRAGGSYNEQFF.